Listed below are T cell receptor beta chains from one sample, sequenced in a study of shared clonotypes between healthy human individuals. The protocol was immunoSEQ multiplex PCR, while the TCRdb copy is restricted to in-frame clones and leaves out a portion. The table lists over a million clones, just under 99% of them singletons. The sample taken for sequencing was naive CD4+ T cells sorted from blood. These receptors were obtained from a man aged 25 to 40 in good health. The CDR3 runs from the conserved cysteine through the conserved F or W. The D gene is left open where the match is weak. For some rows the clone size is stated as once, few or many, or as a class when expanded; others skip it.

d_gene,j_gene,v_gene,abundance,len,CDR3aa,CDR3nt
TRBD2,TRBJ2-7,TRBV5-5,-,17,CASSLALAGGFSYEQYF,TGTGCCAGCAGCTTGGCTCTAGCGGGGGGATTCTCCTACGAGCAGTACTTC
TRBD2,TRBJ2-1,TRBV9,-,16,CASSAGTSGRVHEQFF,TGTGCCAGCAGCGCCGGGACTAGCGGGAGGGTACATGAGCAGTTCTTC
-,TRBJ2-2,TRBV25-1,-,17,CASSPPSGRGLTGELFF,TGTGCCAGCAGTCCACCTTCGGGCAGGGGCTTGACCGGGGAGCTGTTTTTT
TRBD2,TRBJ2-7,TRBV5-6,-,15,CASSSRTSGNYEQYF,TGTGCCAGCAGCTCACGGACTAGCGGGAACTACGAGCAGTACTTC
TRBD1,TRBJ1-2,TRBV19,-,15,CASSRRQGRHHGYTF,TGTGCCAGTAGTCGTCGACAGGGTAGGCACCATGGCTACACCTTC
TRBD1,TRBJ1-5,TRBV30,-,14,CAWSVARGGQPQHF,TGTGCCTGGAGTGTAGCCAGGGGGGGACAGCCCCAGCATTTT
TRBD2,TRBJ2-4,TRBV28,-,16,CASSSLAGVAKNIQYF,TGTGCCAGCAGTTCACTAGCGGGGGTAGCCAAAAACATTCAGTACTTC
-,TRBJ2-5,TRBV7-2,-,15,CASSSPPGAGETQYF,TGTGCCAGCAGCTCACCTCCCGGGGCCGGGGAGACCCAGTACTTC
-,TRBJ1-1,TRBV5-1,-,15,CASSFADSSNTEAFF,TGCGCCAGCAGCTTCGCCGACAGTTCGAACACTGAAGCTTTCTTT
-,TRBJ1-1,TRBV5-5,-,16,CASSLNGLAGNTEAFF,TGTGCCAGCAGCTTGAACGGCCTGGCCGGAAACACTGAAGCTTTCTTT
TRBD1,TRBJ2-7,TRBV30,-,17,CAWNPDRGSFHGYEQYF,TGTGCCTGGAATCCGGACAGGGGGAGTTTTCATGGTTACGAGCAGTACTTC
-,TRBJ1-4,TRBV27,-,15,CASSMIVATNEKLFF,TGTGCCAGCTCAATGATCGTTGCAACTAATGAAAAACTGTTTTTT
TRBD1,TRBJ1-1,TRBV5-4,-,16,CASSLGGRGANTEAFF,TGTGCCAGCAGTCTTGGCGGCAGGGGGGCGAACACTGAAGCTTTCTTT
TRBD2,TRBJ2-5,TRBV25-1,-,15,CASSLAGGYQETQYF,TGTGCCAGCAGTTTAGCGGGAGGGTACCAAGAGACCCAGTACTTC
-,TRBJ1-1,TRBV18,once,13,CASSPGPDTEAFF,TGTGCCAGCTCACCAGGGCCGGACACTGAAGCTTTCTTT
TRBD1,TRBJ2-7,TRBV9,-,15,CASSAGTGPSYEQYF,TGTGCCAGCAGCGCCGGGACAGGGCCTTCCTACGAGCAGTACTTC
TRBD1,TRBJ2-7,TRBV27,-,15,CASSFLTGGGYEQYF,TGTGCCAGCAGTTTTCTGACAGGGGGGGGCTACGAGCAGTACTTC
TRBD1,TRBJ1-1,TRBV29-1,-,13,CSVDRAGNTEAFF,TGCAGCGTCGACAGGGCTGGGAACACTGAAGCTTTCTTT
TRBD2,TRBJ2-7,TRBV5-1,-,13,CASSLASGYEQYF,TGCGCCAGCAGCTTAGCTAGCGGCTACGAGCAGTACTTC
-,TRBJ1-5,TRBV7-2,-,16,CASSLGLRESNQPQHF,TGTGCCAGCAGCTTAGGGCTCAGGGAGAGCAATCAGCCCCAGCATTTT
TRBD2,TRBJ2-3,TRBV11-2,-,16,CASSSVSGRAAHTQYF,TGTGCCAGCAGCTCCGTAAGCGGGAGGGCCGCGCATACGCAGTATTTT
-,TRBJ2-7,TRBV28,-,13,CASSFPGGYEQYF,TGTGCCAGCAGTTTTCCTGGGGGCTACGAGCAGTACTTC
TRBD1,TRBJ1-5,TRBV5-1,once,14,CASSMGQGNQPQHF,TGCGCCAGCAGCATGGGACAGGGGAATCAGCCCCAGCATTTT
TRBD1,TRBJ1-5,TRBV2,-,15,CASKREQGSNQPQHF,TGTGCCAGCAAAAGAGAACAGGGGAGCAATCAGCCCCAGCATTTT
-,TRBJ2-3,TRBV29-1,-,16,CSVIGGGFGFTDTQYF,TGCAGCGTTATTGGAGGGGGTTTCGGTTTCACAGATACGCAGTATTTT
-,TRBJ2-3,TRBV5-1,-,13,CASSLELADTQYF,TGCGCCAGCAGCTTGGAGCTAGCAGATACGCAGTATTTT
-,TRBJ2-2,TRBV5-5,-,14,CASSLDDNTGELFF,TGTGCCAGCAGCTTGGACGATAACACCGGGGAGCTGTTTTTT
-,TRBJ2-3,TRBV2,-,16,CASSEGGSPRADTQYF,TGTGCCAGCAGTGAAGGAGGGAGCCCTCGCGCAGATACGCAGTATTTT
-,TRBJ2-2,TRBV18,-,13,CASSPKGYGELFF,TGTGCCAGCTCACCAAAAGGGTACGGGGAGCTGTTTTTT
-,TRBJ2-3,TRBV7-9,-,16,CASSLPEGTKTDTQYF,TGTGCCAGCAGCTTACCGGAGGGAACAAAAACAGATACGCAGTATTTT
-,TRBJ2-7,TRBV28,-,15,CASSLDTGGGSEQYF,TGTGCCAGCAGTTTAGACACAGGTGGGGGTTCCGAGCAGTACTTC